Listed below are T cell receptor beta chains from one sample, sequenced in a study of glioma-infiltrating T cells after dendritic cell vaccination. Libraries were prepared by immunoSEQ multiplex PCR; TCRdb keeps only in-frame clonotypes and omits some of them. Here the sample spans 100,000 or so clones, over 75% being singletons. The sequencing used blood, collected before dendritic cell vaccination. The receptor source for this set is a human donor with glioblastoma. The CDR3 runs from the conserved cysteine through the conserved F or W. Clone size is not always given. Where it is, it says once, few, many or a class for expanded clones.

TRBV27	-	-	CASSYSGTVYEQYF
TRBV28	TRBJ2-3	-	CASRNAGTRSTDTQYF
TRBV28	TRBJ2-5	-	CASSSRLAGETQYF
TRBV5-1	TRBJ2-7	-	CASSLLALYSYEQYF
TRBV5-6	TRBJ1-5	-	CASSPSRTYGRNQPQHF
TRBV5-5	TRBJ1-2	-	CASSLGTGGGYGYTF
TRBV30	TRBJ2-7	-	CAWSGRQPYEQYF
TRBV18	TRBJ2-7	-	CASSPGGSDTYEQYF
TRBV2	TRBJ2-7	-	CASSVDTYEQYF
TRBV11-2	TRBJ1-1	-	CASSSDRANTEAFF
TRBV5-4	TRBJ2-1	-	CASSWGTGGEGEQFF
TRBV27	TRBJ1-1	-	CASSLSMGATEAFF
TRBV27	TRBJ2-3	-	CASSFLGQSTDTQYF
TRBV28	TRBJ2-4	once	CASALAKNIQYF
TRBV13	TRBJ2-7	-	CASSLRGSYEQYF
TRBV27	TRBJ1-1	-	CASSLGGAMNTEAFF
TRBV15	TRBJ2-7	-	CATSQLGAVSSYEQYF
TRBV7-8	TRBJ1-5	-	CASSLNGGTLGQPQHF
TRBV7-8	TRBJ1-2	-	CASTQGDRAFYGYTF
TRBV4-1	TRBJ1-2	few	CASSQDEEGDYGYTF
TRBV5-6	TRBJ1-6	once	CASSADRDSYNSPLHF
TRBV13	TRBJ2-7	-	CASSFPDSYEQYF
TRBV6-1	TRBJ2-7	-	CASLLAGDYEQYF
TRBV7-3	TRBJ2-1	-	CASSLTSPAGTGGRNEQFF
TRBV4-3	TRBJ2-1	-	CASSQASGGGYNEQFF
TRBV7-3	TRBJ2-2	-	CASSSHHLMTSNTGELFF
TRBV2	TRBJ2-3	-	CASSVSRRGGTDTQYF
TRBV7-3	TRBJ2-7	-	CASSLGGSGVYEQYF
TRBV7-6	TRBJ1-3	-	CASSLIGGTGGSGNTIYF
TRBV30	TRBJ2-1	few	CSSGRTYNEQFF
TRBV30	TRBJ1-5	-	CAWGTGDNQPQHF
TRBV2	TRBJ1-2	-	CASRKGQGAGYGYTF
TRBV27	TRBJ2-6	-	CASKTRRAGGGSGANVLTF
TRBV7-9	TRBJ2-1	-	CASRLLGREQEQFF
TRBV19	TRBJ2-7	-	CASSIGTGGYEQYF
TRBV28	TRBJ2-7	-	CASTGGADSSYEQYF
TRBV6-5	TRBJ2-7	few	CASSTASFGPYEQYF
TRBV6-5	TRBJ1-6	-	CASSASSYNSPLHF
TRBV19	TRBJ1-5	-	CASSIVEGAPGQPQHF
TRBV28	TRBJ1-2	-	CASCPGTSNYGYTF
TRBV2	TRBJ1-5	once	CASSEHRGRQPQHF